The entry below gives a single T cell receptor beta chain sequence along with its context. Its antigen remains unidentified. This sample stems from a study of cytomegalovirus exposure and HLA in healthy donors. V was pared by 0 bases and J by 8 bases, with 13 bases between. In germline, CDR1 is LGHNA, CDR2 YSLEER. This CDR3 is 15 amino acids long. The study, taken as a whole, reports: Among TCR sequences, most were rare, though some public TCRs appeared in many donors. In a later analysis, first-cohort TCR clusters were found to tend to co-occur in the 120 validation repertoires.

Assay used: immunoSEQ multiplex PCR; TCRdb lists only in-frame clones, some missing. Among 110,000 to 150,000 clones listed, roughly 87% were seen once. J is TRBJ1-4 and V is TRBV4-3; D not resolved. Source material: PBMCs. The receptor was isolated from a woman in her late teens or twenties in good health and CMV-seropositive. CDR3 nucleotide sequence: TGCGCCAGCAGCCAAGACGGTCAGGTGGGCGAAAAACTGTTTTTT. It specifies CASSQDGQVGEKLFF.